The rows below give T cell receptor beta chains drawn from one sample of a study of OX40 agonist ivuxolimab in advanced cancers. Sequencing was performed with immunoSEQ multiplex PCR; in TCRdb, only in-frame clones are kept and a portion is missing. This sample has approximately 20,000 clones, with 65% to 70% found just once. The material sequenced was CD4+ or CD8+ T cells sorted from blood, taken in a trial of the OX40 agonist ivuxolimab. These receptor sequences come from an adult with an advanced solid tumor such as melanoma, head and neck, liver or kidney cancer. The CDR3 runs from the conserved cysteine through the conserved F or W. The D gene is left open where the match is weak. The listing skips clone size in some rows; elsewhere it reads once, few, many or a size class.

D gene	V gene	J gene	clone size	CDR3 DNA	CDR3 protein
-	TRBV6-1	TRBJ1-2	few	TGTGCCAGCAGTGTCCTTGGGTCGGTCCTTAATGGCTACACCTTC	CASSVLGSVLNGYTF
-	TRBV6-1	TRBJ1-2	-	TGTGCCAGCAGTGCCCAGGGTGCTAACTATGGCTACACCTTC	CASSAQGANYGYTF
TRBD1	TRBV2	TRBJ1-5	-	TGTGCCAGCAGCCAGAGAGACAGGGCGAGCAATCAGCCCCAGCATTTT	CASSQRDRASNQPQHF
-	TRBV6-1	TRBJ2-1	-	TGTGCCACCATATTCGAAGCTGAGCAGTTCTTC	CATIFEAEQFF
TRBD1	TRBV19	TRBJ2-2	-	TGTGCCAGTAGTATGGACAGGTCGGGGGAGCTGTTTTTT	CASSMDRSGELFF
-	TRBV28	TRBJ2-1	-	TGTGCCAGCAGTTTAGCCCTGGGACCGCCAACGAATGAGCAGTTCTTC	CASSLALGPPTNEQFF
-	TRBV7-8	TRBJ2-7	-	TGTGCCAGCAGCGAGGTGGATACCTACGAGCAGTACTTC	CASSEVDTYEQYF
TRBD2	TRBV15	TRBJ2-1	-	TGTGCCACCGAATCCCCACTAGCGGCTGGTGAGCAGTTCTTC	CATESPLAAGEQFF
-	TRBV11-1	TRBJ1-1	few	TGTGCCAGCAGCTCCCATCCCCTTCTCACAGCGAACACTGAAGCTTTCTTT	CASSSHPLLTANTEAFF
-	TRBV4-3	TRBJ1-6	-	TGCGCCAGCAGCCGTTCCGAGGGCCTCTATAATTCACCCCTCCACTTT	CASSRSEGLYNSPLHF
-	TRBV7-9	TRBJ2-7	-	TGTGCCAGCAGCCCCACAGGCTACTACGAGCAGTACTTC	CASSPTGYYEQYF
TRBD2	TRBV7-9	TRBJ2-1	-	TGTGCCAGCAGCTTAGGGGGGTGGACTAGCGATAATGAGCAGTTCTTC	CASSLGGWTSDNEQFF
-	TRBV6-5	TRBJ1-2	-	TGTGCCAGCAGGACTGGAAGAGGGACGAGAGGCTACACCTTC	CASRTGRGTRGYTF
-	TRBV5-6	TRBJ2-3	-	TGTGCCAGCAGCTCCTGGACACCCCCAGATACGCAGTATTTT	CASSSWTPPDTQYF
-	TRBV19	TRBJ2-1	-	TGTGCCAGTAGTGCGGGGGCATACAATGAGCAGTTCTTC	CASSAGAYNEQFF
TRBD1	TRBV6-6	TRBJ2-5	-	TGTGCCAGCAGCCAAGAAAGGACAGGACAAGAGACCCAGTACTTC	CASSQERTGQETQYF
-	TRBV9	TRBJ2-6	-	TGTGCCAGCAGCGTAGGGCTAGCTCGAGCTGGGGCCAACGTCCTGACTTTC	CASSVGLARAGANVLTF
-	TRBV2	TRBJ2-7	-	TGTGCCAGCAGTGAAGGTGGGCTAAACTACGAGCAGTACTTC	CASSEGGLNYEQYF
TRBD1	TRBV18	TRBJ2-1	-	TGTGCCAGCTCACCGACCTACGGGACAGGGGAAGATGAGCAGTTCTTC	CASSPTYGTGEDEQFF
-	TRBV19	TRBJ1-3	-	TGTGCCAGTAGTTGGGGACCTAGCTCTGGAAACACCATATATTTT	CASSWGPSSGNTIYF
-	TRBV27	TRBJ2-2	-	TGTGCCAGCAGTTTAGCAGGACCCGGGGAGCTGTTTTTT	CASSLAGPGELFF
TRBD1	TRBV6-5	TRBJ1-4	few	TGTGCCGCCGGGACAGGGGACGAAAAACTGTTTTTT	CAAGTGDEKLFF
TRBD1	TRBV27	TRBJ1-2	-	TGTGCCAGCAGTTACGGACAGGCGGGATGGTATGGCTACACCTTC	CASSYGQAGWYGYTF
-	TRBV5-4	TRBJ1-2	medium-sized	TGTGCCAGCAGCGCCGACTTGTTGGGCTACACCTTC	CASSADLLGYTF
TRBD2	TRBV27	TRBJ2-3	-	TGTGCCAGCAGTTCTGCACCGGGACTAGTGACAGATACGCAGTATTTT	CASSSAPGLVTDTQYF
-	TRBV21-1	TRBJ2-7	-	TGTGCCAGCAGCAAAGCTCAGGGAACCTACGAGCAGTACTTC	CASSKAQGTYEQYF
TRBD2	TRBV28	TRBJ2-7	-	TGTGCCAGCAGTTCTCTAGCGGGAGGATCTTACGAGCAGTACTTC	CASSSLAGGSYEQYF
-	TRBV7-9	TRBJ2-1	-	TGTGCCAGCAGCTTACGGCAGGGGACGTACAATGAGCAGTTCTTC	CASSLRQGTYNEQFF
TRBD2	TRBV4-2	TRBJ2-7	-	TGTGCCAGCAGCCAAGAACTAGCGGGAAACTACGAGCAGTACTTC	CASSQELAGNYEQYF
-	TRBV4-1	TRBJ1-5	few	TGCGCCAGCAGCCATCTTCCCATAAGCAGCAATCAGCCCCAGCATTTT	CASSHLPISSNQPQHF
TRBD2	TRBV7-9	TRBJ2-7	-	TGTGCCAGCAGCTTAGGGGCGGGACTAGTCGAGCAGTACTTC	CASSLGAGLVEQYF
-	TRBV21-1	TRBJ1-1	-	TGTGCCAGCAGCTCGATCCGGGACGGCGACCTGAACACTGAAGCTTTCTTT	CASSSIRDGDLNTEAFF
-	TRBV19	TRBJ1-5	-	TGTGCCAGTAGCCACCAGGGAAATCAGCCCCAGCATTTT	CASSHQGNQPQHF
-	TRBV5-4	TRBJ1-2	-	TGTGCCAGCACCGGGGGTTCAGGGAGCGCTAACTATGGCTACACCTTC	CASTGGSGSANYGYTF
TRBD1	TRBV6-1	TRBJ2-7	-	TGTGCCAGCCTCCCAGACAGGGCGTCCTACGAGCAGTACTTC	CASLPDRASYEQYF
TRBD2	TRBV6-6	TRBJ2-7	-	TGTGCCAGCAGACAAAATAGCGGGTACTACGAGCAGTACTTC	CASRQNSGYYEQYF
-	TRBV7-8	TRBJ1-2	-	TGTGCCAGCGGGTTCGGGGGGGAATACTATGGCTACACCTTC	CASGFGGEYYGYTF
-	TRBV28	TRBJ1-4	once	TGTGCCAGCAGCCCGAGCCGAACAACTAATGAAAAACTGTTTTTT	CASSPSRTTNEKLFF
-	TRBV5-4	TRBJ2-7	-	TGTGCCAGCAGCTTGGATGGGTCCTACGAGCAGTACTTC	CASSLDGSYEQYF
-	TRBV6-5	TRBJ2-2	-	TGTGCCAGCAGCCCCAGCACCGGGGAGCTGTTTTTT	CASSPSTGELFF
TRBD2	TRBV29-1	TRBJ2-7	-	TGCAGCGTTGAAGTGGTGGGGCTAGCGGGACCCAGATCCTACGAGCAGTACTTC	CSVEVVGLAGPRSYEQYF
-	TRBV6-6	TRBJ1-1	-	TGTGCCAGCAGCTCAGAGGGTGACACTGAAGCTTTCTTT	CASSSEGDTEAFF
TRBD2	TRBV27	TRBJ2-1	-	TGTGCCAGCCCGGACAGACCGGGACTAGCGGGAGAGACGTACAATGAGCAGTTCTTC	CASPDRPGLAGETYNEQFF
TRBD1	TRBV7-1	TRBJ2-7	few	TGTGCCAGCAGCCCCACGCAGGGGGCGGTTGAGCAGTACTTC	CASSPTQGAVEQYF
TRBD1	TRBV28	TRBJ1-4	few	TGTGCCAGCAGTGCAGGGACAGAGAGCGAAAAACTGTTTTTT	CASSAGTESEKLFF
-	TRBV27	TRBJ2-1	-	TGTGCCAGCAGTTTAGGTCCGGGCGGTGAGCAGTTCTTC	CASSLGPGGEQFF
TRBD1	TRBV6-5	TRBJ1-4	-	TGTGCCAGCAGTCCTAGACAGGGTCCAAAACTGTTTTTT	CASSPRQGPKLFF
-	TRBV29-1	TRBJ2-5	once	TGCAGCGTTGAAGATCTAGGGCTGTTTAGAGAGACCCAGTACTTC	CSVEDLGLFRETQYF
-	TRBV7-9	TRBJ2-5	few	TGTGCCAGCAGCTCGGAGCAGATACAAGAGACCCAGTACTTC	CASSSEQIQETQYF
-	TRBV28	TRBJ1-2	-	TGTGCCAGCAGCCCCTGGGCCCCCAGGGGCTACACCTTC	CASSPWAPRGYTF
-	TRBV28	TRBJ1-1	-	TGTGCCAGCAGTTTATTATTTCTGAACACTGAAGCTTTCTTT	CASSLLFLNTEAFF
TRBD2	TRBV27	TRBJ2-5	once	TGTGCCAGCAGTTATCTAGCGGGCCTCCAAGAGACCCAGTACTTC	CASSYLAGLQETQYF
-	TRBV6-6	TRBJ1-5	-	TGTGCCAGCAGCCCCGTGGGGGCAGCCAATCAGCCCCAGCATTTT	CASSPVGAANQPQHF
-	TRBV11-2	TRBJ2-7	-	TGTGCCAGCAGCTTAGAACAGGATTACGAGCAGTACTTC	CASSLEQDYEQYF
-	TRBV19	TRBJ2-2	-	TGTGCCAGTAGTATAGGATGGAACACCGGGGAGCTGTTTTTT	CASSIGWNTGELFF
TRBD1	TRBV6-5	TRBJ1-1	medium-sized	TGTGCCAGCAGTTACGGGACAGCATACACTGAAGCTTTCTTT	CASSYGTAYTEAFF
-	TRBV7-9	TRBJ2-7	few	TGTGCCAGCAGCCCCGGCCCCTACGAGCAGTACTTC	CASSPGPYEQYF